A selection of T cell receptor beta chains follows, all from one sample in a study of cytomegalovirus exposure and HLA in healthy donors. TCRdb's copy holds only in-frame clones and misses some; the assay was immunoSEQ multiplex PCR. The sample consists of about 160,000 clones, around 80% of them appearing once. The sequencing sample was made of PBMCs. The receptor source for this set is a female donor in good health and CMV-seronegative. Both conserved end residues are part of each CDR3. Each record gives: J gene, V gene, D gene, clone size, CDR3 DNA, CDR3 protein. D genes are given only for firm matches. Only some rows state a clone size, as once, few, many or a class for expanded clones.

J: TRBJ2-1
V: TRBV2
D: -
size: -
DNA: TGTGCCAGCAGGCTAGCCCGCAATGAGCAGTTCTTC
CDR3: CASRLARNEQFF

J: TRBJ1-1
V: TRBV7-6
D: -
size: -
DNA: TGTGCCAGCAGCGGGGCCGGGTACACTGAAGCTTTCTTT
CDR3: CASSGAGYTEAFF

J: TRBJ2-1
V: TRBV27
D: TRBD2
size: -
DNA: TGTGCCAGCAGTTTAGGGGAGGGCCCCTACAATGAGCAGTTCTTC
CDR3: CASSLGEGPYNEQFF

J: TRBJ2-3
V: TRBV4-3
D: TRBD2
size: -
DNA: TGCGCCAGCAGCCAAGAAGCGGGGGGTATTCCCGTCACAGATACGCAGTATTTT
CDR3: CASSQEAGGIPVTDTQYF

J: TRBJ1-2
V: TRBV27
D: -
size: -
DNA: TGTGCCAGCAGTTTACGGCGGGGCTACACCTTC
CDR3: CASSLRRGYTF

J: TRBJ2-7
V: TRBV5-1
D: -
size: -
DNA: TGCGCCAGCAGCTTAGCACAGGGAAGGGGCGAGCAGTACTTC
CDR3: CASSLAQGRGEQYF

J: TRBJ1-1
V: TRBV28
D: -
size: -
DNA: TGTTACTCAGGCCGGGGGGGAGAAGCTTTCTTT
CDR3: CYSGRGGEAFF

J: TRBJ1-3
V: TRBV27
D: -
size: -
DNA: TGTGCCAGCAGTTTAAACAGGCCTGGAAACACCATATATTTT
CDR3: CASSLNRPGNTIYF

J: TRBJ1-1
V: TRBV4-3
D: TRBD1
size: -
DNA: TGCGCCAGCAGCCCCCGGGACAGATACACTGAAGCTTTCTTT
CDR3: CASSPRDRYTEAFF

J: TRBJ2-2
V: TRBV7-6
D: -
size: -
DNA: TGTGCCAGCAGCCTCCAAGGGGCCTCGAACACCGGGGAGCTGTTTTTT
CDR3: CASSLQGASNTGELFF

J: TRBJ2-1
V: TRBV7-2
D: -
size: -
DNA: TGTGCCAGCAGCTTAAAAATGGCCACACCCTACAATGAGCAGTTCTTC
CDR3: CASSLKMATPYNEQFF

J: TRBJ1-1
V: TRBV18
D: -
size: once
DNA: TGTGCCAGCTCACCAGCAGGCAACACTGAAGCTTTCTTT
CDR3: CASSPAGNTEAFF

J: TRBJ2-7
V: TRBV5-4
D: TRBD2
size: few
DNA: TGTGCCAGCAGACCTAGCGGGAGGGGTGGTGTCTACGAGCAGTACTTC
CDR3: CASRPSGRGGVYEQYF

J: TRBJ1-2
V: TRBV2
D: -
size: -
DNA: TGTGCCAGCAGCCAAAGCGGAGTAGACGGCTACACCTTC
CDR3: CASSQSGVDGYTF

J: TRBJ2-5
V: TRBV7-3
D: TRBD2
size: -
DNA: TGTGCCAGCAGCCCATCTAGTGGGACTAGAGGGACCCAGTACTTC
CDR3: CASSPSSGTRGTQYF

J: TRBJ2-2
V: TRBV10-3
D: TRBD2
size: few
DNA: TGTGCCATCAGACCAGCGGGGAAGGGGACCGGGGAGCTGTTTTTT
CDR3: CAIRPAGKGTGELFF

J: TRBJ1-5
V: TRBV19
D: TRBD1
size: -
DNA: TGTGCCAGTACTCCGGGACAGGGAAGAGGGGGCAATCAGCCCCAGCATTTT
CDR3: CASTPGQGRGGNQPQHF